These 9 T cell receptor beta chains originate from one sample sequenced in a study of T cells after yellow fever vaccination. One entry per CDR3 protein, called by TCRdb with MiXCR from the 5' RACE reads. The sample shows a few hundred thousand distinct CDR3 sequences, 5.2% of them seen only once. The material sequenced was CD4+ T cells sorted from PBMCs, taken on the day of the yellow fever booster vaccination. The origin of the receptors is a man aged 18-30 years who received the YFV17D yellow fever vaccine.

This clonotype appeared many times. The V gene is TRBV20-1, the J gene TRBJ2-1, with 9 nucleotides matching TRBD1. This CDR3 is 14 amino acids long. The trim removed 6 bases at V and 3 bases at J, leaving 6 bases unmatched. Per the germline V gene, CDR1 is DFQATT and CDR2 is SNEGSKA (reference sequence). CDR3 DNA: TGCAGTGCACAACCGGGACAGGGCTACAATGAGCAGTTCTTC. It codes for CSAQPGQGYNEQFF.

CDR3 DNA: TGTGCCAGCAGCTCCTGGGCAGGGCGATACACTGAAGCTTTCTTT. This translates into CASSSWAGRYTEAFF. The chain is built from TRBV7-6 and TRBJ1-1; TRBD1 is a possible D gene (5 bases). This CDR3 has 15 residues. CDR1 and CDR2 (germline): SGHVS, FNYEAQ. The V end was cut by 4 bases, the J end by 3 bases, with 15 bases between.

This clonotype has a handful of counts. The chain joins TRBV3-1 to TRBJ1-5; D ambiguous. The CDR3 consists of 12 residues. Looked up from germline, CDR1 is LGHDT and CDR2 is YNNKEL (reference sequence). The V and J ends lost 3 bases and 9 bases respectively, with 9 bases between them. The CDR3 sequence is CASSQEGGPQHF. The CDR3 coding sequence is TGTGCCAGCAGCCAGGAGGGAGGGCCCCAGCATTTT.

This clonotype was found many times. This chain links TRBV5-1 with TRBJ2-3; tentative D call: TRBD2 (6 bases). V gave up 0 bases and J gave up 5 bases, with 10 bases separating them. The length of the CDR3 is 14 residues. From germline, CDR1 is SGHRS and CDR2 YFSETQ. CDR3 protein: CASSLAGDGDTQYF. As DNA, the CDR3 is TGCGCCAGCAGCTTGGCGGGGGACGGAGATACGCAGTATTTT.

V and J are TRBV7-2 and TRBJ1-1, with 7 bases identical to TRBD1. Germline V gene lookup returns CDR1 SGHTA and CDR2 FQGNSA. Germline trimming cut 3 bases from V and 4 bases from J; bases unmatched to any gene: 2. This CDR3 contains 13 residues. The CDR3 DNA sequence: TGTGCCAGCAGCTTGACAGGGACCACTGAAGCTTTCTTT. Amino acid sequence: CASSLTGTTEAFF.

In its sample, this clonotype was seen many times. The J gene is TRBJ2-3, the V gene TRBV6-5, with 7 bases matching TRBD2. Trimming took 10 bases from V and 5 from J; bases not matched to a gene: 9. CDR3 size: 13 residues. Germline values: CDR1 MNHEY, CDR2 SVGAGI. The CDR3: CAIGTTAGDTQYF. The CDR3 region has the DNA TGTGCCATCGGGACTACCGCAGGAGATACGCAGTATTTT.

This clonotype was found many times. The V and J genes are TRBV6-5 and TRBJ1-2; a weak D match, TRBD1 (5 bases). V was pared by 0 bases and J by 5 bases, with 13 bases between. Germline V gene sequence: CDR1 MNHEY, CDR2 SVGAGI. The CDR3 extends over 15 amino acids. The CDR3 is CASSYSPGLLYGYTF. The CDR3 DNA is TGTGCCAGCAGTTACTCTCCGGGACTCCTTTATGGCTACACCTTC.

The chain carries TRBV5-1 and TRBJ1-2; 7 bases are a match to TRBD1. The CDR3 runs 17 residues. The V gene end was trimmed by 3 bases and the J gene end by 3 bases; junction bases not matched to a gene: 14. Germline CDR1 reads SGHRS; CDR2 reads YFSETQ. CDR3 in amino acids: CASSYFPPGQSDYGYTF. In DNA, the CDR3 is TGCGCCAGCAGCTATTTCCCCCCGGGACAGAGCGACTATGGCTACACCTTC.

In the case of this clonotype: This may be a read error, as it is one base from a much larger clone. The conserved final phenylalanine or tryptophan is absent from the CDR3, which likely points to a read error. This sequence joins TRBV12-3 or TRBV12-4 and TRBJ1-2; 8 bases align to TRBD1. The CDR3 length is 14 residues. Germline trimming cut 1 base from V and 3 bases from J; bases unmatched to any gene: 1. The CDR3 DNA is TGTGCCAGCAGTTTAGGGGACAGGCACTATGGCTACACCTCC. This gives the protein CASSLGDRHYGYTS.